The entry below gives a single T cell receptor beta chain sequence along with its context. Its antigen is as yet unknown. The study gave focal radiation plus ipilimumab CTLA-4 blockade to patients with chemo-refractory metastatic non-small-cell lung cancer. Produced via immunoSEQ multiplex PCR; TCRdb's table is partial and in-frame only. The sample consists of roughly 48,000 clones, 80% to 85% of them appearing once. This sample is part of a study of radiotherapy plus CTLA-4 blockade in lung cancer. Across the whole study: Objective responses emerged in around 19% of patients, and around 31% attained disease control. Study-wide findings and caveats: Blood-borne expansion of tumor-derived TCR clones followed radiotherapy plus ipilimumab. Reported findings show early blood T cell clone dynamics, with interferon-beta, best predicted response.

The V end lost 2 bases, the J end lost 6 bases, and 13 bases lay between the germline ends. CDR1 SGHTA and CDR2 FQGTGA come from the germline V gene. The length of the CDR3 is 15 residues. This chain uses TRBV7-3 with TRBJ2-2; maybe TRBD1 (6 bases). This clonotype originated in a human donor with non-small cell lung cancer who had stable disease on radiotherapy plus ipilimumab. The sequencing here drew on peripheral blood, taken from a patient treated with radiotherapy plus ipilimumab. CDR3 loop: CASSLGGGFSGELFF. CDR3 nucleotide sequence: TGTGCCAGCAGCTTAGGGGGCGGGTTTTCCGGGGAGCTGTTTTTT.